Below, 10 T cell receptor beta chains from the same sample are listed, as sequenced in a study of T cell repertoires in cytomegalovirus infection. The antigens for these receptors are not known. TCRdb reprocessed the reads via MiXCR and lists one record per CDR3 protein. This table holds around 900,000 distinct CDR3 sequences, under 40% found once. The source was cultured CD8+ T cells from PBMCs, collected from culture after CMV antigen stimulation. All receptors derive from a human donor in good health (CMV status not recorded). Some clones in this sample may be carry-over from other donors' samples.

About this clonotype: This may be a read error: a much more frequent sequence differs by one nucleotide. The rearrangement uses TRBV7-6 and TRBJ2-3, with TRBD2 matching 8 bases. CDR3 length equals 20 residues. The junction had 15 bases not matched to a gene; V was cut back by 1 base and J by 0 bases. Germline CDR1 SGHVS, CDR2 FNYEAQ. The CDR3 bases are TGTGCCAGCAGCTTAGACGCGAGTGTGGCTAGCGGGCCGAGCACAGATACGCAGTATTTT. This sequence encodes CASSLDASVASGPSTDTQYF.

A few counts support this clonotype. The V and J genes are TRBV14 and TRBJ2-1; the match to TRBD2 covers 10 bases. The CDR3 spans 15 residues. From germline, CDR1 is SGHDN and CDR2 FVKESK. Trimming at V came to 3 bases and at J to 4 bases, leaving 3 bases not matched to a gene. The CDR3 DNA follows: TGTGCCAGCAGCCACCCGGGACTAGCGTACAATGAGCAGTTCTTC. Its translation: CASSHPGLAYNEQFF. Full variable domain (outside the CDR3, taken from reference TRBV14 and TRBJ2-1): EAGVTQFPSHSVIEKGQTVTLRCDPISGHDNLYWYRRVMGKEIKFLLHFVKESKQDESGMPNNRFLAERTGGTYSTLKVQPAELEDSGVYFCASSHPGLAYNEQFFGPGTRLTVL.

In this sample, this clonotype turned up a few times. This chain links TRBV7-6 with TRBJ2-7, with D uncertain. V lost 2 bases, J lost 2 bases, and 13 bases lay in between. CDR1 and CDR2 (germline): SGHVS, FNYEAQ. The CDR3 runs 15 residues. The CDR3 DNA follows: TGTGCCAGCAGCTTACGGGCCTCGCCGGCCTACGAGCAGTACGTC. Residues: CASSLRASPAYEQYV.

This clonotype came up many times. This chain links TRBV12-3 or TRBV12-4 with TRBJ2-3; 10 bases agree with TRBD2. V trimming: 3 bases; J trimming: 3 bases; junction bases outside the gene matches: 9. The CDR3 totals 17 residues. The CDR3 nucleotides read TGTGCCAGCAGTTTCGAGCCCCTAGCGGGGGATACAGATACGCAGTATTTT. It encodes CASSFEPLAGDTDTQYF.

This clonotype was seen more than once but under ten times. The CDR3 region is CASSNRTSPYEQYF. DNA for the CDR3: TGTGCCAGCAGTAACCGGACTAGCCCCTACGAGCAGTACTTC. The chain is built from TRBV27 and TRBJ2-7, with TRBD2 identical over 8 bases. The CDR3 is 14 residues long. Germline CDR1 reads MNHEY; CDR2 reads SMNVEV (reference sequence). V was pared by 5 bases and J by 2 bases, with 5 bases of the junction left unmatched.

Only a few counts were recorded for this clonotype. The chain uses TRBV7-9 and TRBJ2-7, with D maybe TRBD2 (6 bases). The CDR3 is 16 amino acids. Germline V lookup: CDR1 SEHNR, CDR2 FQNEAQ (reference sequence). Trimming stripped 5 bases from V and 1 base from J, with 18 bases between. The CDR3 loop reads CASSEAGGIKSYEQYF. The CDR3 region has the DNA TGTGCCAGCAGCGAAGCGGGTGGCATAAAATCCTACGAGCAGTACTTC.

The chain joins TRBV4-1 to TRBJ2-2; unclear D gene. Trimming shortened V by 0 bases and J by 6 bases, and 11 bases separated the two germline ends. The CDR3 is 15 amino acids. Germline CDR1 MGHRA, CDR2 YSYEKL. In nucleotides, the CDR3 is TGCGCCAGCAGCCAAGAGCTTCCCCCCGCCGGGGAGCTGTTTTTT. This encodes CASSQELPPAGELFF.

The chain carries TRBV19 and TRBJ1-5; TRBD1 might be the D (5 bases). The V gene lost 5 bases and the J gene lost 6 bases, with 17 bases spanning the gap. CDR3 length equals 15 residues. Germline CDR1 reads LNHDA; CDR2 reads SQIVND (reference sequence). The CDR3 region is CASSELGHRSQPQHF. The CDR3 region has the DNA TGTGCCAGTAGTGAACTGGGGCACCGGAGTCAGCCCCAGCATTTT.

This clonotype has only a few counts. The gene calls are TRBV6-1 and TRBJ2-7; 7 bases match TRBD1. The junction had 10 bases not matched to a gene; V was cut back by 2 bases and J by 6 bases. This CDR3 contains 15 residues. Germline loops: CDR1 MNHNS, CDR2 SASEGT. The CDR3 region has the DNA TGTGCCAGCAGTGAACGGGGAACACAGGGGACCGAGCAGTACTTC. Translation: CASSERGTQGTEQYF.

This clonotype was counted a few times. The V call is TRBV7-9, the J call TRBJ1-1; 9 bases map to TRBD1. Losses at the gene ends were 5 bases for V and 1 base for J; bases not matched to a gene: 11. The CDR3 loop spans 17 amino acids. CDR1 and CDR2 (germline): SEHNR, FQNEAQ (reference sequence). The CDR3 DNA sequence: TGTGCCAGCAGCCCCCAAGGGACAGGGATGGGGAACACTGAAGCTTTCTTT. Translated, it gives CASSPQGTGMGNTEAFF.